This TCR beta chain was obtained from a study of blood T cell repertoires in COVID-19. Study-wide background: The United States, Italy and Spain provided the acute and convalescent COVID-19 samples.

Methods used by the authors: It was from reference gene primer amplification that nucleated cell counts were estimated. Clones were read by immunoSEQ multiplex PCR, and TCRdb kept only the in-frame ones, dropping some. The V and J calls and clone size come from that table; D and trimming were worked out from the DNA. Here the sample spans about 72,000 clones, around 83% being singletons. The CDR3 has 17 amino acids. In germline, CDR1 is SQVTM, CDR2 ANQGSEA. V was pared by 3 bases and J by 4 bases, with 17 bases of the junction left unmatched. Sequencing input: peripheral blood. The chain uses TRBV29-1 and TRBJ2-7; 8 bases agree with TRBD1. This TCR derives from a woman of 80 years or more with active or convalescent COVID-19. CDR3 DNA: TGCAGCGTTGAGAAAACTACGGGACAGGTCTTAGGGTACGAGCAGTACTTC. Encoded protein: CSVEKTTGQVLGYEQYF.